Listed below are T cell receptor beta chains from one sample, sequenced in a study of neurological immune-mediated disorders. TCRdb re-called the 5' RACE reads through MiXCR, storing one row per CDR3 protein. Seen here are roughly 76,000 distinct CDR3 sequences, more than 3% observed once, and the top ten hold 4.5% to 6.5%. Input material: PBMCs. The receptors come from a woman aged 45 to 65 with multiple sclerosis. Both conserved end residues are part of each CDR3. A D gene is named only where the DNA matches it firmly. Part of the rows lack a size; the others show once, few, many or a class for expanded clones.

many	TRBJ1-2	TRBV14	.	CASSPRNLGANGYTF	TGTGCCAGCAGCCCCCGGAATTTAGGGGCGAATGGCTACACCTTC
many	TRBJ1-3	TRBV18	.	CASYSAAFGNTIYF	TGTGCCAGCTACTCCGCGGCTTTCGGAAACACCATATATTTT
many	TRBJ1-1	TRBV5-6	TRBD1	CASSLGPTGVGTEAFF	TGTGCCAGCAGCTTGGGACCTACAGGGGTCGGGACTGAAGCTTTCTTT
many	TRBJ1-5	TRBV7-2	.	CASSSQRSVSNQPQHF	TGTGCCAGCAGCTCCCAGAGGTCGGTTAGCAATCAGCCCCAGCATTTT
many	TRBJ1-6	TRBV6-6	TRBD1	CASRDRGGYNSPLHF	TGTGCCAGCAGGGACAGGGGGGGATATAATTCACCCCTCCACTTT
many	TRBJ2-1	TRBV20-1	.	CSASDVGRGTQFF	TGCAGTGCGTCAGACGTTGGCCGTGGGACGCAGTTCTTC
many	TRBJ2-3	TRBV5-5	.	CASSSPPPSTDTQYF	TGTGCCAGCAGTTCGCCCCCCCCTAGCACAGATACGCAGTATTTT
.	TRBJ1-4	TRBV12-2	.	CASGMSQGQGAFATNEKLFF	TGTGCAAGTGGGATGTCCCAGGGACAGGGGGCCTTTGCAACTAATGAAAAACTGTTTTTT
many	TRBJ2-1	TRBV29-1	TRBD1	CSVSGQGKGGYEQFF	TGCAGCGTTTCCGGACAGGGGAAGGGGGGGTATGAGCAGTTCTTC
many	TRBJ2-6	TRBV15	.	CATSRDRGSGANVLTF	TGTGCCACCAGCAGAGATCGGGGCTCTGGGGCCAACGTCCTGACTTTC
many	TRBJ2-2	TRBV5-1	TRBD2	CASRETSGIYSGELFF	TGCGCCAGCAGGGAAACTAGCGGGATTTACTCCGGGGAGCTGTTTTTT
few	TRBJ1-5	TRBV7-9	.	CASSSTQGGNQPQHF	TGTGCCAGCAGCTCCACACAGGGAGGCAATCAGCCCCAGCATTTT
many	TRBJ2-3	TRBV5-1	.	CASSFGGYGDTQYF	TGCGCCAGCAGCTTTGGTGGGTATGGAGATACGCAGTATTTT
many	TRBJ2-3	TRBV20-1	.	CSVLPHQRGSTDTQYF	TGCAGTGTCCTACCCCACCAGAGAGGAAGCACAGATACGCAGTATTTT
many	TRBJ2-1	TRBV20-1	.	CSARPGPKSVPTNYNEQFF	TGCAGTGCTAGACCGGGACCAAAATCCGTCCCGACCAATTACAATGAGCAGTTCTTC
many	TRBJ2-5	TRBV7-2	TRBD1	CASSAGTGSQTQYF	TGTGCCAGCAGCGCCGGGACAGGATCACAGACCCAGTACTTC
many	TRBJ2-2	TRBV15	TRBD2	CATSIKSGTSWLFF	TGTGCCACCAGCATTAAATCCGGGACTAGCTGGCTGTTTTTT
many	TRBJ2-7	TRBV3-1	TRBD2	CASSQGTSGAYEQYF	TGTGCCAGCAGCCAAGGAACTAGCGGGGCCTACGAGCAGTACTTC
many	TRBJ2-3	TRBV13	.	CASSLGQHSTDTQYF	TGTGCCAGCAGCTTAGGCCAACACAGCACAGATACGCAGTATTTT
many	TRBJ1-2	TRBV12-3/TRBV12-4	.	CASSDMGRRGGGYTF	TGTGCCAGCAGTGATATGGGACGCAGGGGAGGTGGCTACACCTTC
many	TRBJ1-1	TRBV20-1	.	CSASRDGTEAFF	TGCAGTGCTAGTCGGGACGGCACTGAAGCTTTCTTT